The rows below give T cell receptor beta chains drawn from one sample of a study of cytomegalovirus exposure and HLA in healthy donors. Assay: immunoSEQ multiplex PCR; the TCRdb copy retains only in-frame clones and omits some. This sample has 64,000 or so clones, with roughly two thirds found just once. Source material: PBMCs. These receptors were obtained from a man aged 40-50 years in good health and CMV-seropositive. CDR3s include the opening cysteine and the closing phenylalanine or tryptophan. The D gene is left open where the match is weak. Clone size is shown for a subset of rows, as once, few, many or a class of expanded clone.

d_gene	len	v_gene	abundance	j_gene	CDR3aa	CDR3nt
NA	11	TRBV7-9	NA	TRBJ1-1	CASSQGREAFF	TGTGCCAGCAGCCAGGGGAGAGAAGCTTTCTTT
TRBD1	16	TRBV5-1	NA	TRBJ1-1	CASSIFPGGMNTEAFF	TGCGCCAGCAGCATCTTTCCAGGGGGCATGAACACTGAAGCTTTCTTT
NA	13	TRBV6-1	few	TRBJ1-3	CASSPNLENTIYF	TGTGCCAGCAGCCCCAACTTAGAAAACACCATATATTTT
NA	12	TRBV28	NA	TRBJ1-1	CASRREVPEAFF	TGTGCCAGCAGGAGGGAAGTTCCTGAAGCTTTCTTT
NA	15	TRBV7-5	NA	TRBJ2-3	CARSPSGGSTDTQYF	TGTGCCAGAAGCCCAAGCGGCGGGAGCACAGATACGCAGTATTTT
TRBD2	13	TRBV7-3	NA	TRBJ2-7	CASSPSGNSGQYF	TGTGCCAGCAGCCCGAGCGGGAATTCTGGGCAGTACTTC
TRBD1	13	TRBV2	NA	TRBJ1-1	CAVRDSQNTEAFF	TGTGCCGTACGGGACAGCCAGAACACTGAAGCTTTCTTT
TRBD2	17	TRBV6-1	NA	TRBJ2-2	CASSASVGLADTGELFF	TGTGCCAGCAGTGCCTCGGTGGGGCTAGCGGATACCGGGGAGCTGTTTTTT
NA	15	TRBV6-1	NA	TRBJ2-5	CASSEGGSGQETQYF	TGTGCCAGCAGTGAAGGCGGAAGCGGCCAAGAGACCCAGTACTTC
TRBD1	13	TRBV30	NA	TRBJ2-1	CAWSGQTGDEQFF	TGTGCCTGGAGTGGGCAAACAGGGGATGAGCAGTTCTTC
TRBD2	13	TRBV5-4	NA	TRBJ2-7	CASTHPGGYEQYF	TGTGCCAGCACCCATCCGGGGGGGTACGAGCAGTACTTC
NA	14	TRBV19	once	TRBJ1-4	CASMGAATNEKLFF	TGTGCCAGCATGGGGGCTGCAACTAATGAAAAACTGTTTTTT
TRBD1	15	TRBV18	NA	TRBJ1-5	CASSPTTGGRQPQHF	TGTGCCAGCTCACCAACCACAGGGGGTCGTCAGCCCCAGCATTTT
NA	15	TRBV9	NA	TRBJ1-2	CASSVAAIANYGYTF	TGTGCCAGCAGCGTAGCAGCGATAGCTAACTATGGCTACACCTTC
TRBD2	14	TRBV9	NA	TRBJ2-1	CASTPSGKGNEQFF	TGTGCCAGCACCCCCAGCGGGAAAGGGAATGAGCAGTTCTTC
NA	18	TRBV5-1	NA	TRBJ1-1	CASSLEALLVRGNTEAFF	TGCGCCAGCAGCTTGGAGGCCTTGTTGGTGAGAGGGAACACTGAAGCTTTCTTT
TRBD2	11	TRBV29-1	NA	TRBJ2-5	CSVKGGEAQYF	TGCAGCGTTAAGGGAGGGGAGGCCCAATACTTC
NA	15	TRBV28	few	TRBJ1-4	CASSRTVTTNEKLFF	TGTGCCAGCAGCAGGACAGTCACAACTAATGAAAAACTGTTTTTT
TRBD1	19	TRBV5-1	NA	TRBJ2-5	CASSLEEFSDRGSQETQYF	TGCGCCAGCAGCTTGGAGGAGTTTAGTGACAGGGGGTCGCAAGAGACCCAGTACTTC
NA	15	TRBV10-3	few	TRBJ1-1	CAISDRAETYTEAFF	TGTGCCATCAGTGACAGGGCGGAGACATACACTGAAGCTTTCTTT
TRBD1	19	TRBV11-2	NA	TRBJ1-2	CASSPHLGQGGEYYYGYTF	TGTGCCAGCAGCCCACACCTTGGACAGGGAGGGGAGTACTACTATGGCTACACCTTC
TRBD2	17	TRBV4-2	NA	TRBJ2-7	CASSRVTSGGSGYEQYF	TGTGCCAGCAGCCGCGTCACCAGCGGGGGTTCTGGCTACGAGCAGTACTTC
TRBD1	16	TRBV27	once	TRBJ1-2	CASSLGQGGTNYGYTF	TGTGCCAGCAGTTTAGGACAGGGTGGTACCAACTATGGCTACACCTTC
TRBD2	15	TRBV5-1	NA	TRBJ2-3	CASSAGLAFQDTQYF	TGCGCCAGCAGCGCGGGACTAGCTTTTCAAGATACGCAGTATTTT
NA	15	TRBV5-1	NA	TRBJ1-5	CASSLLDSTYQPQHF	TGCGCCAGCAGCCTCCTGGACTCAACCTATCAGCCCCAGCATTTT
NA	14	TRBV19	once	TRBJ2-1	CASNRLGNYNEQFF	TGTGCCAGTAACCGACTAGGGAACTACAATGAGCAGTTCTTC
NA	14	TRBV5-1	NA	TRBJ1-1	CASSNGGLNTEAFF	TGCGCCAGCAGCAACGGAGGGCTGAACACTGAAGCTTTCTTT
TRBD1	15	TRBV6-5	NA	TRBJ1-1	CASRQWTGVNTEAFF	TGTGCCAGCAGACAATGGACAGGGGTGAACACTGAAGCTTTCTTT
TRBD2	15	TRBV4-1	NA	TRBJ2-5	CASSQEGTIQETQYF	TGCGCCAGCAGCCAAGAGGGGACTATACAAGAGACCCAGTACTTC
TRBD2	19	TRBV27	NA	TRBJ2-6	CASSTPSGRGRSGANVLTF	TGTGCCAGCAGTACCCCTAGCGGGAGGGGGAGGTCTGGGGCCAACGTCCTGACTTTC
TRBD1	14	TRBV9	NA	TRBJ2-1	CASSEGQGYNEQFF	TGTGCCAGCAGCGAGGGACAGGGCTACAATGAGCAGTTCTTC
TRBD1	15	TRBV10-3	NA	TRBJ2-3	CAITRTGGWTDTQYF	TGTGCCATCACCCGGACAGGGGGCTGGACAGATACGCAGTATTTT
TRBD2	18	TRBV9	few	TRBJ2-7	CASSISTSSGLAGVEQYF	TGTGCCAGCAGCATATCGACCTCTTCCGGACTAGCGGGAGTCGAGCAGTACTTC
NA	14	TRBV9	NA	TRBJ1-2	CASSVADRDYGYTF	TGTGCCAGCAGCGTAGCAGATCGGGACTATGGCTACACCTTC
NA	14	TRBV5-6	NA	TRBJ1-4	CASSPALEDEKLFF	TGTGCCAGCAGCCCCGCCCTGGAGGATGAAAAACTGTTTTTT
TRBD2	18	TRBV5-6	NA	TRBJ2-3	CASSQGISGSYSTDTQYF	TGTGCCAGCAGCCAGGGGATTAGCGGGAGTTACAGCACAGATACGCAGTATTTT
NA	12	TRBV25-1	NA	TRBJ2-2	CASSAGVGELFF	TGTGCCAGCAGTGCGGGGGTCGGGGAGCTGTTTTTT
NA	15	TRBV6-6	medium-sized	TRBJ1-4	CASSYGGSTNEKLFF	TGTGCCAGCAGTTACGGCGGCTCAACTAATGAAAAACTGTTTTTT
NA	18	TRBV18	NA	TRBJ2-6	CASSFRARGASGANVLTF	TGTGCCAGCTCATTCAGGGCTCGGGGGGCCTCTGGGGCCAACGTCCTGACTTTC
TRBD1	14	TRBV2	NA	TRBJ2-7	CASSPGTGGHEQYF	TGTGCCAGCAGCCCCGGGACAGGGGGACACGAGCAGTACTTC
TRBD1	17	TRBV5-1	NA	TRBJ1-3	CASSLYGAGGSGNTIYF	TGCGCCAGCAGCTTGTATGGGGCAGGGGGCTCTGGAAACACCATATATTTT
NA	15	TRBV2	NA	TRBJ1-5	CASSEAFQGRQPQHF	TGTGCCAGCAGTGAAGCTTTTCAGGGGCGCCAGCCCCAGCATTTT
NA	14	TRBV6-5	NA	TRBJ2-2	CASTQGKNTGELFF	TGTGCCAGCACCCAGGGTAAAAACACCGGGGAGCTGTTTTTT
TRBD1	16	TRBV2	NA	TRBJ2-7	CASQDPGTGKSYEQYF	TGTGCCAGCCAGGACCCCGGGACAGGGAAATCCTACGAGCAGTACTTC
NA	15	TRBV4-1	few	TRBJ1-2	CASSQDPTAGYGYTF	TGCGCCAGCAGCCAAGATCCTACGGCGGGCTATGGCTACACCTTC
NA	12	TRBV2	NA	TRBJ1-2	CASRGDSFGYTF	TGTGCCAGCAGGGGCGACAGTTTTGGCTACACCTTC
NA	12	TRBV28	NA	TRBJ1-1	CASSPIGGPAFF	TGTGCCAGCAGTCCAATCGGGGGGCCTGCTTTCTTT
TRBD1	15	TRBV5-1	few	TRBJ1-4	CASSSGQGVSEKLFF	TGCGCCAGCAGCTCCGGACAGGGGGTATCTGAAAAACTGTTTTTT
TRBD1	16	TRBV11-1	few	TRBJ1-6	CASSSDGDRNNSPLHF	TGTGCCAGCAGCTCCGACGGGGACAGGAACAATTCACCCCTCCACTTT
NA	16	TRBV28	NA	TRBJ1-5	CASSLGGIYSNQPQHF	TGTGCCAGCAGTTTAGGAGGGATTTATAGCAATCAGCCCCAGCATTTT
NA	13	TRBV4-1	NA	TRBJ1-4	CASSQVEWEKLFF	TGCGCCAGCAGCCAAGTAGAATGGGAAAAACTGTTTTTT
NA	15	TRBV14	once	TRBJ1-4	CASSQSLGFGEKLFF	TGTGCCAGCAGCCAAAGTCTCGGGTTCGGGGAAAAACTGTTTTTT
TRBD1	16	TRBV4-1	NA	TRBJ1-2	CASSQAPPGQSYGYTF	TGCGCCAGCAGCCAAGCCCCCCCGGGACAGTCCTATGGCTACACCTTC
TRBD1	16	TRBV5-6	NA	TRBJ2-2	CASSWGTGANTGELFF	TGTGCCAGCAGCTGGGGGACAGGGGCCAACACCGGGGAGCTGTTTTTT
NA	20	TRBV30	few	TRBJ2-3	CAWRPVTQGFLGFSTDTQYF	TGTGCCTGGAGGCCCGTAACTCAGGGGTTTCTGGGATTTAGCACAGATACGCAGTATTTT
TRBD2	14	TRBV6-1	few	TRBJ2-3	CATHSGGDTDTQYF	TGTGCCACACATAGCGGGGGGGACACAGATACGCAGTATTTT
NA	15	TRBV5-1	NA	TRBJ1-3	CASSLARGTGNTIYF	TGCGCCAGCAGCTTGGCCCGGGGGACTGGAAACACCATATATTTT